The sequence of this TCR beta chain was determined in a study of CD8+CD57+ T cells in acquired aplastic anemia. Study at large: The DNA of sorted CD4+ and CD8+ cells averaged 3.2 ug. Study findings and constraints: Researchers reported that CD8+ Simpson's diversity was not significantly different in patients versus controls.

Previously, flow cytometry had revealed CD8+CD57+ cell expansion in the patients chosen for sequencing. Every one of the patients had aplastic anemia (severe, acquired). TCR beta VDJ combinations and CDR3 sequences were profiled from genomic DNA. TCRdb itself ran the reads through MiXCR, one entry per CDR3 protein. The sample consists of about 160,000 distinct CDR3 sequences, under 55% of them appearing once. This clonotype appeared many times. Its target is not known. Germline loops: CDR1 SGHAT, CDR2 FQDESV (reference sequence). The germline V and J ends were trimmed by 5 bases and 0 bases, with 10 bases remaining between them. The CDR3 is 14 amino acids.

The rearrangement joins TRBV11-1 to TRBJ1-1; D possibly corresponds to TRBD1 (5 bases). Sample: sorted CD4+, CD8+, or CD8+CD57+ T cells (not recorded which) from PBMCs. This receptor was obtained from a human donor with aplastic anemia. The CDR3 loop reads CASSPETVNTEAFF. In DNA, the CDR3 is TGTGCCAGCAGCCCCGAGACAGTGAACACTGAAGCTTTCTTT.